The rows below give T cell receptor beta chains drawn from one sample of a study of blood T cell repertoires in COVID-19. Repertoires were generated with immunoSEQ multiplex PCR, while TCRdb's copy carries only in-frame clones and drops some. The table shows 250,000 to 400,000 clones, with roughly 88% occurring only once. Sequencing was performed on peripheral blood. The receptors derive from a woman aged 25 to 39 with COVID-19, enrolled during active disease. Each CDR3 is given with its conserved first and last residue. D genes are given only for firm matches. Rows give clone size only sometimes, using once, few, many, or a class for an expanded clone.

TRBJ1-1,-,-,TRBV11-3,TGTGCCAGCAGTCGGGGTGGGGATGGCGACACTGAAGCTTTCTTT,CASSRGGDGDTEAFF
TRBJ1-1,-,-,TRBV19,TGTGCCAGTAGTATAAATAAGAACACTGAAGCTTTCTTT,CASSINKNTEAFF
TRBJ1-5,TRBD1,-,TRBV6-5,TGTGCCAGCGATGACAGGGGTAATCAGCCCCAGCATTTT,CASDDRGNQPQHF
TRBJ1-4,TRBD1,-,TRBV3-1/TRBV3-2,TGTGCCAGCAGCCAAGGAACAGGGGGCGGGAATGAAAAACTGTTTTTT,CASSQGTGGGNEKLFF
TRBJ2-1,-,-,TRBV19,TGTGCCAGTAGTACACAGGGTGGGCGCAATGAGCAGTTCTTC,CASSTQGGRNEQFF
TRBJ2-3,TRBD2,-,TRBV6-1,TGTGCCAGCAGTGACCTAGCGGGGGGGACCACAGATACGCAGTATTTT,CASSDLAGGTTDTQYF
TRBJ1-2,TRBD1,-,TRBV5-1,TGCGCCAGCAGCCTTACCTTATCGGACAGGGGAGATGTCTTC,CASSLTLSDRGDVF
TRBJ2-2,-,-,TRBV19,TGTGCCAGTAGTGACAGTTCCAACACCGGGGAGCTGTTTTTT,CASSDSSNTGELFF
TRBJ2-7,TRBD1,once,TRBV10-2,TGCGCCAGCAGTTTACAGGGGACGGGCGAGCAGTACTTC,CASSLQGTGEQYF
TRBJ2-1,TRBD2,once,TRBV6-5,TGTGCCAGCAGGTTAGCGGGGGGGAAGGGTGAGCAGTTCTTC,CASRLAGGKGEQFF
TRBJ1-6,-,-,TRBV6-5,TGTGCCAGCAGTTACTCAGGGGCAGGAGAATCACCCCTCCACTTT,CASSYSGAGESPLHF
TRBJ2-1,-,-,TRBV12-3/TRBV12-4,TGTGCCAGCAGGCGGGACTCGGACAATGAGCAGTTCTTC,CASRRDSDNEQFF
TRBJ2-2,-,-,TRBV9,TGTGCCAGCCGTAGGAACACCGGGGAGCTGTTTTTT,CASRRNTGELFF
TRBJ1-2,TRBD1,-,TRBV10-3,TGTGCCATCAGTGAGAGTGGGACAGGGGGAGCCTATGGCTACACCTTC,CAISESGTGGAYGYTF
TRBJ1-5,TRBD1,-,TRBV28,TGTGCCAGCAAATCTACAGGGGGCGGAGGTAGGAAGCAGCCCCAGCATTTT,CASKSTGGGGRKQPQHF
TRBJ2-2,TRBD2,-,TRBV23-1,TGCGCCAGCAGTCAGGGGGGGAGCGGGAGAATGACCGGGGAGCTGTTTTTT,CASSQGGSGRMTGELFF
TRBJ1-2,-,once,TRBV12-3/TRBV12-4,TGTGCCAGCAGTTTGTTAGACTATGGCTACACCTTC,CASSLLDYGYTF
TRBJ1-6,-,-,TRBV2,TGTGCCAGCAGTGAAGAAGGACGGGGTAATTCACCCCTCCACTTT,CASSEEGRGNSPLHF
TRBJ1-4,-,-,TRBV15,TGTGCCACCAGCAAATCCCGAGGAGCTTCTAATGAAAAACTGTTTTTT,CATSKSRGASNEKLFF
TRBJ1-1,-,once,TRBV7-3,TGTGCCAGCAGCTGGACGGGGAGGTGGGGGTCTGAAGCTTTCTTT,CASSWTGRWGSEAFF
TRBJ1-1,-,-,TRBV3-1/TRBV3-2,TGTGCCAGCAGCAAAGAGGGTCGCCGGGACACTGAAGCTTTCTTT,CASSKEGRRDTEAFF
TRBJ1-6,TRBD1,-,TRBV9,TGTGCCAGCAGCGCCCTGACAGGGGAGAATTCACCCCTCCACTTT,CASSALTGENSPLHF
TRBJ1-1,-,-,TRBV6-5,TGTGCCAGCAGTTACCGCGGGGGGCTTTCAGTAGGGGCTTTCTTT,CASSYRGGLSVGAFF
TRBJ2-7,TRBD2,once,TRBV14,TGTGCCAGCAGCCTTATTGGACTAGCGGGAGAGAACGAGCAGTACTTC,CASSLIGLAGENEQYF
TRBJ1-5,-,-,TRBV25-1,TGTGCCAGCTCAAATAGCAATCAGCCCCAGCATTTT,CASSNSNQPQHF
TRBJ2-3,TRBD2,-,TRBV30,TGTGCCTGGAGTGTATCCAGCGGGAGGACAGATACGCAGTATTTT,CAWSVSSGRTDTQYF
TRBJ2-5,TRBD2,-,TRBV7-3,TGTGCCAGCAGCTTGATGACGGGAGGGCAAGAGACCCAGTACTTC,CASSLMTGGQETQYF
TRBJ2-1,TRBD1,-,TRBV27,TGTGCCAGCAGTTTCCCCGGGACAGGGGGCTACAATGAGCAGTTCTTC,CASSFPGTGGYNEQFF
TRBJ2-5,TRBD1,-,TRBV5-1,TGCGCCAGCAGTTTAGACAGGGCAATAGAAAAGACCCAGTACTTC,CASSLDRAIEKTQYF
TRBJ2-1,-,-,TRBV29-1,TGCAGCGTTGAGAGGCTAGGGGACTCCTACAATGAGCAGTTCTTC,CSVERLGDSYNEQFF
TRBJ2-1,-,-,TRBV21-1,TGTGCCAGCAGCAAAGCGGTCTCACAGGGGGCAGTGGGTGAGCAGTTCTTC,CASSKAVSQGAVGEQFF
TRBJ1-1,-,-,TRBV7-3,TGTGCCAGCAGTCAAGACAGGAACACTGAAGCTTTCTTT,CASSQDRNTEAFF
TRBJ2-5,-,-,TRBV5-4,TGTGCCAGCAGCACGCAGCAGGGTGAGGAGACCCAGTACTTC,CASSTQQGEETQYF
TRBJ1-3,-,-,TRBV5-6,TGTGCCAGCAGCTTGGCATCCGGGTCCGGAAACACCATATATTTT,CASSLASGSGNTIYF
TRBJ1-1,-,-,TRBV21-1,TGTGCCAGCAGCAAAGTGGGGAGGAGCATGAACACTGAAGCTTTCTTT,CASSKVGRSMNTEAFF
TRBJ2-5,-,-,TRBV5-4,TGTGCCAGCAGCTCTCGACAGGAAGAGACCCAGTACTTC,CASSSRQEETQYF
TRBJ2-5,TRBD1,-,TRBV11-1,TGTGCCAGCAGCCCCCGCCTCGGACAGGGACAAGAGACCCAGTACTTC,CASSPRLGQGQETQYF
TRBJ1-1,-,-,TRBV5-4,TGTGCCAGCAGCTTGAGGCAGGGGCCGAACACTGAAGCTTTCTTT,CASSLRQGPNTEAFF
TRBJ2-1,-,-,TRBV2,TGTGCCAGCATAGCGGTTAAGAGGGATGAGCAGTTCTTC,CASIAVKRDEQFF
TRBJ2-1,TRBD2,-,TRBV14,TGTGCCAGCAGCCAAGGAGTCGTACTAGCGGGGAATGAGCAGTTCTTC,CASSQGVVLAGNEQFF
TRBJ2-4,TRBD1,-,TRBV7-8,TGTGCCAGCAGCTGGACAGGGGAGAGCATTCAGTACTTC,CASSWTGESIQYF
TRBJ2-1,-,-,TRBV9,TGTGCCAGCAGCGTAGGGACTACATACAATGAGCAGTTCTTC,CASSVGTTYNEQFF
TRBJ1-5,TRBD1,-,TRBV28,TGTGCCAGCACCGGGACAGCGCTCAATCAGCCCCAGCATTTT,CASTGTALNQPQHF
TRBJ2-7,TRBD2,-,TRBV30,TGTGCCTGGAGGCGGATAGCGGGAGGGTTTGGAGAGCAGTACTTC,CAWRRIAGGFGEQYF
TRBJ1-6,TRBD1,few,TRBV5-6,TGTGCCAGCAGCCCGATCGACAGGGACAATTCACCCCTCCACTTT,CASSPIDRDNSPLHF
TRBJ2-2,-,-,TRBV5-6,TGTGCCAGCAGCGACACAGGGAACACCGGGGAGCTGTTTTTT,CASSDTGNTGELFF
TRBJ1-4,-,-,TRBV12-2,TGTGCAAGTCGCTCGCGTGAGGGACAAAGAAAACTGTTTTTT,CASRSREGQRKLFF
TRBJ2-7,-,-,TRBV19,TGTGCCAGTAGTATAGATCCCGTCGGGAGCTCCTACGAGCAGTACTTC,CASSIDPVGSSYEQYF
TRBJ2-6,TRBD1,-,TRBV6-5,TGTGCCAGCAGGACAGGGGCTGGGGCCAACGTCCTGACTTTC,CASRTGAGANVLTF
TRBJ1-1,TRBD1,-,TRBV28,TGTGCCAGCAGTTTACCCGGGACAGGGTCGAGCACTGAAGCTTTCTTT,CASSLPGTGSSTEAFF
TRBJ1-2,TRBD1,-,TRBV3-1/TRBV3-2,TGTGCCAGCAGCCAAGCAGGGGGTGGCGGCTACACCTTC,CASSQAGGGGYTF
TRBJ2-2,TRBD2,-,TRBV7-6,TGTGCCAGCAGCTCACTACTAGCGGGAGGCCGGCAGGAGCTGTTTTTT,CASSSLLAGGRQELFF